The rows below give T cell receptor beta chains drawn from one sample of a study of T cell responses to AZD1222 COVID-19 vaccine. Only in-frame clones appear in the TCRdb table, and some are missing; sequencing was by immunoSEQ multiplex PCR. In the table there are 110,000 to 150,000 clones, approximately 90% of which are singletons. The source material was peripheral blood, sampled on day 0 of AZD1222 vaccination. These receptors came from an adult in good health. The CDR3 runs from the conserved cysteine through the conserved F or W. D genes are given only for firm matches. For some rows the clone size is stated as once, few or many, or as a class when expanded; others skip it.

D: NA; V: TRBV11-2; size: NA; J: TRBJ2-2; CDR3: CASSLVGVGTGELFF; DNA: TGTGCCAGCAGCTTAGTCGGGGTAGGGACCGGGGAGCTGTTTTTT
D: TRBD1; V: TRBV19; size: NA; J: TRBJ1-1; CDR3: CASSRGQGIMNTEAFF; DNA: TGTGCCAGTAGTAGGGGACAGGGGATCATGAACACTGAAGCTTTCTTT
D: TRBD2; V: TRBV5-1; size: NA; J: TRBJ2-7; CDR3: CASSLGAAFWAGVYEQYF; DNA: TGCGCCAGCAGCTTAGGTGCAGCGTTCTGGGCGGGAGTCTACGAGCAGTACTTC
D: NA; V: TRBV15; size: NA; J: TRBJ1-1; CDR3: CATSSSPFTEAFF; DNA: TGTGCCACCAGCAGCAGCCCGTTCACTGAAGCTTTCTTT
D: TRBD1; V: TRBV6-5; size: NA; J: TRBJ1-5; CDR3: CASSTGQARRPQHF; DNA: TGTGCCAGCAGTACAGGACAGGCTCGTAGGCCCCAGCATTTT
D: TRBD2; V: TRBV7-2; size: NA; J: TRBJ2-7; CDR3: CASSLNAGSGTSSSEQYF; DNA: TGTGCCAGCAGCTTAAACGCCGGTTCCGGGACTAGCTCCTCCGAGCAGTACTTC
D: NA; V: TRBV19; size: NA; J: TRBJ2-7; CDR3: CASSWGLSYEQYF; DNA: TGTGCCAGTAGCTGGGGACTCTCCTACGAGCAGTACTTC
D: TRBD1; V: TRBV28; size: once; J: TRBJ2-3; CDR3: CASSWTGFADTQYF; DNA: TGTGCCAGCAGTTGGACAGGGTTTGCGGATACGCAGTATTTT
D: NA; V: TRBV19; size: NA; J: TRBJ1-2; CDR3: CASLNRISYGYTF; DNA: TGTGCCAGCTTAAACAGAATAAGCTATGGCTACACCTTC
D: NA; V: TRBV6-5; size: NA; J: TRBJ2-1; CDR3: CASSYPAGGRHEQFF; DNA: TGTGCCAGCAGTTACCCAGCAGGGGGGCGTCATGAGCAGTTCTTC
D: NA; V: TRBV5-5; size: NA; J: TRBJ1-1; CDR3: CASSLQSDTEAFF; DNA: TGTGCCAGCAGCTTGCAGAGTGACACTGAAGCTTTCTTT
D: TRBD2; V: TRBV5-1; size: NA; J: TRBJ2-7; CDR3: CASSSGGFGEQYF; DNA: TGCGCCAGCTCTTCGGGGGGATTCGGTGAGCAGTACTTC
D: NA; V: TRBV5-1; size: NA; J: TRBJ2-7; CDR3: CASSLAYTGTSFSYEQYF; DNA: TGCGCCAGCAGCTTGGCTTATACCGGGACATCGTTCTCCTACGAGCAGTACTTC
D: NA; V: TRBV10-2; size: few; J: TRBJ1-6; CDR3: CASTWDLNSPLHF; DNA: TGCGCCAGCACCTGGGACTTAAATTCACCCCTCCACTTT